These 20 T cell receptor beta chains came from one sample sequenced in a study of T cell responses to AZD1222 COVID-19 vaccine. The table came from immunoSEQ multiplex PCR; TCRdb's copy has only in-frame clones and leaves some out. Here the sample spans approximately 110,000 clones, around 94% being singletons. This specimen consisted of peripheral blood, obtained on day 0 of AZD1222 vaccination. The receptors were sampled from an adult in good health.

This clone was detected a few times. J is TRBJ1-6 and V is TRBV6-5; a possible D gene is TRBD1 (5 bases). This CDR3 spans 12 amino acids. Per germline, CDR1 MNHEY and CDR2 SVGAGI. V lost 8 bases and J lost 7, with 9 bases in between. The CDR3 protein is CASSTDNSPLHF. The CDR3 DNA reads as TGTGCCAGCTCGACAGACAATTCACCCCTCCACTTT.

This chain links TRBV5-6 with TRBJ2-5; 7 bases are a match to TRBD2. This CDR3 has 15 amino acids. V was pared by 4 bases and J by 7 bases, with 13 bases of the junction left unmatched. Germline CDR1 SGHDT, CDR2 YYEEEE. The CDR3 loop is CASSRPTSVKVTQYF. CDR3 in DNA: TGTGCCAGCAGCCGGCCTACTAGCGTGAAGGTGACCCAGTACTTC. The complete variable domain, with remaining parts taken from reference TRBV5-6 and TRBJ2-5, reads DAGVTQSPTHLIKTRGQQVTLRCSPKSGHDTVSWYQQALGQGPQFIFQYYEEEERQRGNFPDRFSGHQFPNYSSELNVNALLLGDSALYLCASSRPTSVKVTQYFGPGTRLLVL.

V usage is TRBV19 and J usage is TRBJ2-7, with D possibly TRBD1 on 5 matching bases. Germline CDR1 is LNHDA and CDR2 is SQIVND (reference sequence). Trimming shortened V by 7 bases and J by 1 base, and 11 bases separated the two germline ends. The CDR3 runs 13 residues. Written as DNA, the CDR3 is TGTGCCAGTACCCCGACAGATTCCTACGAGCAGTACTTC. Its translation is CASTPTDSYEQYF.

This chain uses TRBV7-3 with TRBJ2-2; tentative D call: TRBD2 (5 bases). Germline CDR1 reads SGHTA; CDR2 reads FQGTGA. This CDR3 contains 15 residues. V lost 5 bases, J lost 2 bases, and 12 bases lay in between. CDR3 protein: CASSPGMVNTGELFF. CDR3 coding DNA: TGTGCCAGCAGCCCCGGGATGGTTAACACCGGGGAGCTGTTTTTT.

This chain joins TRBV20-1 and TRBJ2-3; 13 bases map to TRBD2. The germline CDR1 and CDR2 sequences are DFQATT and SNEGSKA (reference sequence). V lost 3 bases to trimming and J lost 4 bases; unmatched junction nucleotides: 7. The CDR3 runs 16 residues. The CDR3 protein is CSASPSGLAGADTQYF. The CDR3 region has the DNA TGCAGTGCTAGTCCTTCTGGACTAGCGGGAGCAGATACGCAGTATTTT.

The CDR3 protein is CASSPLHKNTEAFF. The CDR3 bases are TGTGCCAGCAGTCCCTTACATAAGAACACTGAAGCTTTCTTT. The chain couples TRBV25-1 to TRBJ1-1; D is uncertain. Germline V lookup: CDR1 MGHDK, CDR2 SYGVNS. V lost 5 bases to trimming and J lost 1 base, with 11 bases between them. The CDR3 has 14 residues.

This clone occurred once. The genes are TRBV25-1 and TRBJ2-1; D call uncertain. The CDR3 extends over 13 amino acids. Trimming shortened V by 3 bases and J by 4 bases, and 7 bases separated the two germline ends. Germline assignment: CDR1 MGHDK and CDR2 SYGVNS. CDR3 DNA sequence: TGTGCCAGCAGTGACGTAGGGTACAATGAGCAGTTCTTC. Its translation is CASSDVGYNEQFF.

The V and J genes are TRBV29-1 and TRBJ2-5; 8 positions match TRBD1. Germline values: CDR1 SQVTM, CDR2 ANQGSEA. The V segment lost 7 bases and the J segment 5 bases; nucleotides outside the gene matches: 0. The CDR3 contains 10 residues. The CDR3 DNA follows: TGCAGCGGGACAGGGGAGACCCAGTACTTC. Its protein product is CSGTGETQYF.

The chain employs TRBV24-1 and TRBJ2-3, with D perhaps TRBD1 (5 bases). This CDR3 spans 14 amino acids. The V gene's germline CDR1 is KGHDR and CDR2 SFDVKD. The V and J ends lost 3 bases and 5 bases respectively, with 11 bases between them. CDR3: CATSDQGEVDTQYF. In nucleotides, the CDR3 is TGTGCCACCAGTGATCAGGGTGAAGTAGATACGCAGTATTTT.

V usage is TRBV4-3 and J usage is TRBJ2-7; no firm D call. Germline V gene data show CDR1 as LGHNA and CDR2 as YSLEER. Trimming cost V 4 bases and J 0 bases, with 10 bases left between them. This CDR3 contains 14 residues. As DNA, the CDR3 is TGCGCCAGCAGCCCAACCGTGGGCTCCTACGAGCAGTACTTC. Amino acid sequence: CASSPTVGSYEQYF.

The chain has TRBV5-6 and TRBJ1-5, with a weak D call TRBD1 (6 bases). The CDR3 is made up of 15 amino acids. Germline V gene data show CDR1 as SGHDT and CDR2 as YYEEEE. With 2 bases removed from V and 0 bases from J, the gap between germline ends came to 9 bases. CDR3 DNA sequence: TGTGCCAGCAGCTTTGGGGGGCATAGCAATCAGCCCCAGCATTTT. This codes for CASSFGGHSNQPQHF.

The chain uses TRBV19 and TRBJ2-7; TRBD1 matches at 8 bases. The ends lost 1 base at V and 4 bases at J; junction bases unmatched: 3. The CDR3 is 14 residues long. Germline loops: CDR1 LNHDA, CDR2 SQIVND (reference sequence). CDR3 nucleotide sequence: TGTGCCAGTAGTATAGGGACAGGGAGATACGAGCAGTACTTC. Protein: CASSIGTGRYEQYF. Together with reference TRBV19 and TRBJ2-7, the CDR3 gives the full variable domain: DGGITQSPKYLFRKEGQNVTLSCEQNLNHDAMYWYRQDPGQGLRLIYYSQIVNDFQKGDIAEGYSVSREKKESFPLTVTSAQKNPTAFYLCASSIGTGRYEQYFGPGTRLTVT.

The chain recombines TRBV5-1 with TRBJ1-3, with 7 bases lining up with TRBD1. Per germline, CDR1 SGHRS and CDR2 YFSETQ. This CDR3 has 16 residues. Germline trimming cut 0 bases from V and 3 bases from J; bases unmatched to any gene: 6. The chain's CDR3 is CASSLEGDSRGNTIYF. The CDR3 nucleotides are TGCGCCAGCAGCTTGGAGGGGGACAGTCGTGGAAACACCATATATTTT. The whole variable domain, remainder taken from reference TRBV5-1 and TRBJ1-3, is KAGVTQTPRYLIKTRGQQVTLSCSPISGHRSVSWYQQTPGQGLQFLFEYFSETQRNKGNFPGRFSGRQFSNSRSEMNVSTLELGDSALYLCASSLEGDSRGNTIYFGEGSWLTVV.

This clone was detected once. The CDR3 DNA follows: TGTGCCAGTAGTTCCTGGGACAGGGAATTGGATGGCTACACCTTC. This codes for CASSSWDRELDGYTF. V is TRBV19 and J is TRBJ1-2; TRBD1 matches 9 bases. The CDR3 covers 15 residues. The junction had 10 bases not matched to a gene; V was cut back by 5 bases and J by 6 bases. Germline CDR1 and CDR2: LNHDA and SQIVND (reference sequence).

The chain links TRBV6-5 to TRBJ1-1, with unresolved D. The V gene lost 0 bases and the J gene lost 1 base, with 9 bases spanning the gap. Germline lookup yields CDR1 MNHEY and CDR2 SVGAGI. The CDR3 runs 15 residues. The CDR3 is CASSYSRAENTEAFF. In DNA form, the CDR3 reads TGTGCCAGCAGTTACTCGAGGGCGGAGAACACTGAAGCTTTCTTT.

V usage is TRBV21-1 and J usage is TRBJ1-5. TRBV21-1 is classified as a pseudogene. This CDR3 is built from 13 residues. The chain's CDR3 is CALEGRGNQPQHF. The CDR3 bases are TGTGCCTTAGAAGGGAGGGGCAATCAGCCCCAGCATTTT.

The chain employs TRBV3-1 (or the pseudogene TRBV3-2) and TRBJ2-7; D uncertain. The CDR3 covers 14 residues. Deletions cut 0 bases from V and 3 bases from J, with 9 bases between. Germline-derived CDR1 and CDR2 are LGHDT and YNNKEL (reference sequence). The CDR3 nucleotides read TGTGCCAGCAGCCAAGACTGGGTCATCTACGAGCAGTACTTC. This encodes CASSQDWVIYEQYF.

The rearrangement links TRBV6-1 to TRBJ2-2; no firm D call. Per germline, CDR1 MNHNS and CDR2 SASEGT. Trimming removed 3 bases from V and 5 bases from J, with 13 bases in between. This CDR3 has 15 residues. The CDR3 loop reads CASSEEQMWTGELFF. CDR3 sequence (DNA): TGTGCCAGCAGTGAGGAGCAGATGTGGACCGGGGAGCTGTTTTTT.

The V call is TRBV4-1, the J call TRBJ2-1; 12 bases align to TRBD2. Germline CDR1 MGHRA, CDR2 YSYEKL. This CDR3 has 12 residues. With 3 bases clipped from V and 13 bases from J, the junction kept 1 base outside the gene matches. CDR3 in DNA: TGCGCCAGCAGCCAGGGACTAGCGGGTCAGTTCTTC. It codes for CASSQGLAGQFF.

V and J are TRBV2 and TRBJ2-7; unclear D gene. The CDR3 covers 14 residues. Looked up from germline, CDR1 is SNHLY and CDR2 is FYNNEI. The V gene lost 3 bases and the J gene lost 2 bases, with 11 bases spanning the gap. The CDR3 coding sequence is TGTGCCAGCAGTGAGCAAGAAATGGCCTACGAGCAGTACTTC. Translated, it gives CASSEQEMAYEQYF.